What follows are 13 T cell receptor beta chains derived from one specimen sequenced in a study of Graves' ophthalmopathy and Graves' hyperthyroidism. Amplified material comprised TCR beta CDR3 regions derived from RNA transcripts. RT-PCR with HTBI primers came first, then second-round multiplex PCR. TCRdb analysed the multiplex PCR reads with MiXCR anew, one entry per CDR3 protein. The repertoire holds 600,000 to 700,000 distinct CDR3 sequences, with approximately 39% as singletons. Sequencing was carried out using peripheral blood. These TCRs come from an adult man with Graves' ophthalmopathy.

As concerns this clonotype: A read error may produce the germline difference seen at one junction end. J is TRBJ2-7 and V is TRBV7-8; D possibly corresponds to TRBD1 (5 bases). Looked up from germline, CDR1 is SGHVS and CDR2 is FQNEAQ. The CDR3 runs to 12 residues. CDR3 in amino acids: CAWSVQGSRINF. In DNA, the CDR3 is TGTGCCTGGAGTGTTCAGGGTTCCAGAATCAACTTC.

In regard to this clonotype: A much larger clone sits a single nucleotide away, making a read error possible. V and J are TRBV2 and TRBJ2-7; 8 nucleotides align to TRBD1. Losses at the gene ends were 3 bases for V and 7 bases for J; bases not matched to a gene: 11. Per germline, CDR1 SNHLY and CDR2 FYNNEI. CDR3 length: 15 residues. The CDR3 here is CASSEGGQGLREQYF. The CDR3 coding sequence is TGTGCCAGCAGTGAGGGAGGACAGGGACTCAGAGAGCAGTACTTC.

The sample holds many counts of this clonotype. The J gene is TRBJ2-7, the V gene TRBV7-2; 9 nucleotides agree with TRBD2. Germline CDR1 SGHTA, CDR2 FQGNSA. The V gene end was trimmed by 5 bases and the J gene end by 3 bases; junction bases not matched to a gene: 5. The CDR3 totals 14 residues. The CDR3 nucleotides are TGTGCCAGCAGCCCACGACTAGCGGACTACGAGCAGTACTTC. This gives the protein CASSPRLADYEQYF. The variable domain in full, completed from reference TRBV7-2 and TRBJ2-7, reads GAGVSQSPSNKVTEKGKDVELRCDPISGHTALYWYRQSLGQGLEFLIYFQGNSAPDKSGLPSDRFSAERTGGSVSTLTIQRTQQEDSAVYLCASSPRLADYEQYFGPGTRLTVT.

The chain employs TRBV29-1 and TRBJ1-3; D gene uncertain. This CDR3 comprises 14 residues. The V and J ends lost 6 bases and 0 bases respectively, with 12 bases between them. Germline assignment: CDR1 SQVTM and CDR2 ANQGSEA. DNA for the CDR3: TGCAGCGTACTGGGCGGAGACTCTGGAAACACCATATATTTT. Its translation: CSVLGGDSGNTIYF.

This clonotype was seen more than once but under ten times. V gene TRBV12-5 combines with J gene TRBJ2-3; D unresolved. Germline V gene data show CDR1 as LGHNT and CDR2 as FRNRAP. This CDR3 has 12 amino acids. Trimming cost V 5 bases and J 8 bases, with 11 bases left between them. CDR3 DNA: TGTGCTAGTGGTACAGCAGTCAGTACGCAGTATTTT. Its protein is CASGTAVSTQYF.

In its sample, this clonotype was seen once. One end of the junction fails to match germline, which may point to a read error. The CDR3, as DNA: TGTGCCAGCAGTTCGACAGAGACCCAGTGCTTC. This translates into CASSSTETQCF. The chain combines TRBV10-3 with TRBJ2-5, with a tentative D call TRBD1 (5 bases). This CDR3 has 11 amino acids. Germline values: CDR1 ENHRY, CDR2 SYGVKD.

This clonotype was seen at least ten times. This chain connects TRBV7-9 to TRBJ2-7, with a weak D call TRBD1 (6 bases). Germline V lookup: CDR1 SEHNR, CDR2 FQNEAQ (reference sequence). V shed 0 bases and J shed 1 base, with 10 bases lying between them. This CDR3 has 15 residues. DNA of the CDR3: TGTGCCAGCAGCTTAGCAATTAGGGGGTCCTACGAGCAGTACTTC. Its translation: CASSLAIRGSYEQYF.

In its sample, this clonotype was seen many times. The J gene is TRBJ2-7, the V gene TRBV2; 8 bases agree with TRBD1. The CDR3 is made up of 14 amino acids. Looked up from germline, CDR1 is SNHLY and CDR2 is FYNNEI. V lost 6 bases and J lost 5; bases outside the gene matches: 9. Here the CDR3 reads CASRDRTGRNEQYF. CDR3 DNA: TGTGCCAGCAGGGACAGGACAGGGCGAAACGAGCAGTACTTC.

This clonotype appeared many times. The rearrangement links TRBV24-1 to TRBJ1-1, with a possible D match to TRBD1 (6 bases). Germline assignment: CDR1 KGHDR and CDR2 SFDVKD. V shed 5 bases and J shed 4 bases, with 10 bases lying between them. The CDR3 extends over 13 amino acids. CDR3 sequence: CATSGRGGTEAFF. The CDR3 DNA sequence: TGTGCCACCAGTGGCAGGGGTGGCACTGAAGCTTTCTTT.

There are many counts of this clonotype. This rearrangement joins TRBV19 to TRBJ1-4, with TRBD1 matching 9 bases. Losses at the gene ends were 7 bases for V and 7 bases for J; bases not matched to a gene: 7. This CDR3 comprises 14 residues. In germline, CDR1 is LNHDA, CDR2 SQIVND (reference sequence). The CDR3 is CASIPGQGSEKLFF. CDR3 DNA sequence: TGTGCCAGTATCCCGGGACAGGGAAGTGAAAAACTGTTTTTT. The full variable domain, in which reference TRBV19 and TRBJ1-4 provide the parts outside the CDR3, is DGGITQSPKYLFRKEGQNVTLSCEQNLNHDAMYWYRQDPGQGLRLIYYSQIVNDFQKGDIAEGYSVSREKKESFPLTVTSAQKNPTAFYLCASIPGQGSEKLFFGSGTQLSVL.

As for this clonotype: A single base separates this from a much larger clone, so it may be a read error. The chain joins TRBV6-1 to TRBJ2-7; maybe TRBD1 (5 bases). This CDR3 has 14 residues. Germline loops: CDR1 MNHNS, CDR2 SASEGT. Trimming took off 3 bases at V and 0 bases at J, with 9 bases between the two ends. CDR3 loop: CASSDQGSSYEQYF. In DNA, the CDR3 is TGTGCCAGCAGTGATCAGGGATCCTCCTACGAGCAGTACTTC.

The rearrangement joins TRBV2 to TRBJ1-1; 9 bases are a match to TRBD1. The CDR3 totals 12 residues. Germline V gives CDR1 SNHLY, CDR2 FYNNEI. J was trimmed by 7 bases and V by 6 bases; bases with no gene match: 3. The CDR3 DNA sequence: TGTGCCAGCAGAATGGACAGGGGTGAAGCTTTCTTT. The encoded protein is CASRMDRGEAFF.

The sample holds many counts of this clonotype. This rearrangement joins TRBV5-5 to TRBJ1-1; tentatively, D is TRBD1 (6 bases). Germline loops: CDR1 SGHKS, CDR2 YYEKEE (reference sequence). The CDR3 length is 14 residues. Trimming cost V 4 bases and J 1 base, with 11 bases left between them. The CDR3 loop is CASSKPTGNTEAFF. CDR3 nucleotide sequence: TGTGCCAGCAGCAAACCGACAGGGAACACTGAAGCTTTCTTT. The whole variable domain, remainder taken from reference TRBV5-5 and TRBJ1-1, is DAGVTQSPTHLIKTRGQQVTLRCSPISGHKSVSWYQQVLGQGPQFIFQYYEKEERGRGNFPDRFSARQFPNYSSELNVNALLLGDSALYLCASSKPTGNTEAFFGQGTRLTVV.